This T cell receptor (beta chain) was retrieved from a study of beta chain features in type 1 diabetes. This CDR3 is 15 amino acids long. V was cut by 1 base and J by 4 bases, with 11 bases left in between. Per germline, CDR1 SGDLS and CDR2 YYNGEE. This clone was observed a few times. Other DNA sequences in the sample encode the same CDR3. Investigators reverse transcribed all isolated RNA, so they sequenced expressed TCRB transcripts. Using immunoSEQ multiplex PCR, the repertoire was profiled, and TCRdb retains in-frame clones only, with some absent. The sample lists hundreds of thousands of clones; roughly a sixth were seen once.

The sample consisted of naive CD4+ T cells from blood. The chain uses TRBV9 and TRBJ2-2; D perhaps matches TRBD2 (5 bases). The origin of this receptor is a woman in her late teens or twenties in good health. DNA of the CDR3: TGTGCCAGCAGCGTACTCGCGGGCGGCACCGGGGAGCTGTTTTTT. It codes for CASSVLAGGTGELFF.